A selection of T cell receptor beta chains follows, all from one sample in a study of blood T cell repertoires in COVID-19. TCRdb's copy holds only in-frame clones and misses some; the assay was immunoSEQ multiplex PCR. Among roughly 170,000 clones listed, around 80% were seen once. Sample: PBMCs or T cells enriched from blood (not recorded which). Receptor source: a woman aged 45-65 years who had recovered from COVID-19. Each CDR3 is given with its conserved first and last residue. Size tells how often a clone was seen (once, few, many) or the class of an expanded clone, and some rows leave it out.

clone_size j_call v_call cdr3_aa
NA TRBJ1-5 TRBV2 CASSGGQYQPQHF
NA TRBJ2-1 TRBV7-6 CASRRLAGGYNEQFF
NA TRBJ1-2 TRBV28 CASSPRPSYGYTF
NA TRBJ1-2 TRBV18 CASSPSTGTGSNYGYTF
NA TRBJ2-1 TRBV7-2 CASSPILEHNEQFF
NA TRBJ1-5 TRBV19 CASSWDSQSNQPQHF
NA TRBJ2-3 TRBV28 CASSTGGANTDTQYF
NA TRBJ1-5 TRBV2 CASSGSYGEQPQHF
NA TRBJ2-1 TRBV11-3 CASSPGRSSYNEQFF
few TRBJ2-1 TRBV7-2 CASSIGTSGRSNEQFF
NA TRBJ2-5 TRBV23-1 CATRVLTVETQYF
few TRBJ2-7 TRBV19 CASRYRDRVTYEQYF
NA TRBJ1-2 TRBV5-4 CASSLEFWRGYTF